This TCR beta chain was observed in a study of OX40 agonist ivuxolimab in advanced cancers. About the study: Patient treatment consisted of intravenous ivuxolimab administration every 2 weeks at 0.01 to 10 mg/kg. Partial responses occurred in three patients (one hepatocellular carcinoma, two cutaneous melanoma).

The repertoire was sequenced with immunoSEQ multiplex PCR; TCRdb's copy has only in-frame clones and lacks some. The sample holds 37,000 or so clones, less than 85% seen once. This CDR3 has 17 residues. V dropped 2 bases and J dropped 0; count of bases not matched to a gene: 5. The germline V gene has CDR1 SGHTA and CDR2 FQGNSA. This rearrangement joins TRBV7-2 to TRBJ2-2; 8 positions agree with TRBD1. The TCR sequence derives from an adult with an advanced solid tumor such as melanoma, head and neck, liver or kidney cancer. The sequencing used CD4+ or CD8+ T cells sorted from blood, collected in a trial of the OX40 agonist ivuxolimab. This CDR3 reads CASSLWGQAANTGELFF. CDR3 sequence (DNA): TGTGCCAGCAGCTTATGGGGACAGGCAGCGAACACCGGGGAGCTGTTTTTT. The full variable domain, in which reference TRBV7-2 and TRBJ2-2 provide the parts outside the CDR3, is GAGVSQSPSNKVTEKGKDVELRCDPISGHTALYWYRQSLGQGLEFLIYFQGNSAPDKSGLPSDRFSAERTGGSVSTLTIQRTQQEDSAVYLCASSLWGQAANTGELFFGEGSRLTVL.